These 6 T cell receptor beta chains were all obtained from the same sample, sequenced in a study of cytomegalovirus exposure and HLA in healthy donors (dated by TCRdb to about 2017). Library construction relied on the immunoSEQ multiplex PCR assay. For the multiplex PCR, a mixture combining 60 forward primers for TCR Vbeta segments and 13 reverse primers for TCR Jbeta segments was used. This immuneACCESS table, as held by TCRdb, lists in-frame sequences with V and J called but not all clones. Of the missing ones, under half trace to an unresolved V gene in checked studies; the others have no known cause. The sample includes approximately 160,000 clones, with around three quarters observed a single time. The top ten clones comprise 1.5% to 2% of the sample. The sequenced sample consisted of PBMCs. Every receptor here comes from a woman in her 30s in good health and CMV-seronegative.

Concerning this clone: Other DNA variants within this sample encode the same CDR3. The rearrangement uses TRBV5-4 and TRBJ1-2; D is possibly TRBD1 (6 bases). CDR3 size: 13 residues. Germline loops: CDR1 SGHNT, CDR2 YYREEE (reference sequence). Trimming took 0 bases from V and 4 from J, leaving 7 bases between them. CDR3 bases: TGTGCCAGCAGCTTGGGACAGGTCTATGGCTACACCTTC. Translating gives CASSLGQVYGYTF.

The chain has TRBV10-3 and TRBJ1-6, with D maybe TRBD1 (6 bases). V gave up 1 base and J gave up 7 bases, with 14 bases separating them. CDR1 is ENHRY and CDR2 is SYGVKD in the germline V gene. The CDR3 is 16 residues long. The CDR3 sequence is CAISEFQGNDNSPLHF. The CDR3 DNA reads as TGTGCCATCAGTGAGTTTCAGGGGAATGACAATTCACCCCTCCACTTT.

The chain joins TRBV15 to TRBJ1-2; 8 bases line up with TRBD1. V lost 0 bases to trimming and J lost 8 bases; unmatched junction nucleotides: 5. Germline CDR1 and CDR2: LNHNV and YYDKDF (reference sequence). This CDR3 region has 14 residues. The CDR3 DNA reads TGTGCCACCAGCAGAGAAAGGACAGGGAGCGGCTACACCTTC. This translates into CATSRERTGSGYTF. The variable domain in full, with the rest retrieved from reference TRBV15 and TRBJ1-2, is DAMVIQNPRYQVTQFGKPVTLSCSQTLNHNVMYWYQQKSSQAPKLLFHYYDKDFNNEADTPDNFQSRRPNTSFCFLDIRSPGLGDTAMYLCATSRERTGSGYTFGSGTRLTVV.

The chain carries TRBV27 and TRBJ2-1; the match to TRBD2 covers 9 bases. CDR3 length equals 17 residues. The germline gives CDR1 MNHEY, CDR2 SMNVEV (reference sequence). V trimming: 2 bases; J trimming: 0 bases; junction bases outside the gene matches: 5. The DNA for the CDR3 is TGTGCCAGCAGTTTAAGAGCGGGAGGATTCTCCTACAATGAGCAGTTCTTC. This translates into CASSLRAGGFSYNEQFF.

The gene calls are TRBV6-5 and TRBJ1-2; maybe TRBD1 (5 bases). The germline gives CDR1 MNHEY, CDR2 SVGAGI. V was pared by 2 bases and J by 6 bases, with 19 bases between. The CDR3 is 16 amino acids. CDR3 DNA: TGTGCCAGCAGTTACGATGGAAGTAGGGGATTTCATGGCTACACCTTC. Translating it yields CASSYDGSRGFHGYTF.

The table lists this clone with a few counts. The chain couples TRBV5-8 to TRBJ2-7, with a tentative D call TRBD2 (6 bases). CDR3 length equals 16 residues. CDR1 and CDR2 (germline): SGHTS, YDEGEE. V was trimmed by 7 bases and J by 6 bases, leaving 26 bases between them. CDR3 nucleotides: TGTGCCAGCTTCCTTGGGCTCGGGACTCTCCTCTCCGAGCAGTACTTC. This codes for CASFLGLGTLLSEQYF.